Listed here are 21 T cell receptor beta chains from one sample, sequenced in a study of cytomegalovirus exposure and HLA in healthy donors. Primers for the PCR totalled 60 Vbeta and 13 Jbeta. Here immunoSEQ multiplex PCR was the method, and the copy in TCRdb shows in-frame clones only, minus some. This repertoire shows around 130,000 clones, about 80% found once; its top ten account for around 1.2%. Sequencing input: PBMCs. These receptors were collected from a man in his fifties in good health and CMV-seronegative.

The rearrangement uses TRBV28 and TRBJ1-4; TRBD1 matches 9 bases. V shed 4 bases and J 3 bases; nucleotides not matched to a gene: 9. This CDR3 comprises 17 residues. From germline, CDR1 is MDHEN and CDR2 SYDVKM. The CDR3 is CASSSRQGGPSNEKLFF. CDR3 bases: TGTGCCAGCAGTTCCCGACAGGGGGGCCCGTCTAATGAAAAACTGTTTTTT.

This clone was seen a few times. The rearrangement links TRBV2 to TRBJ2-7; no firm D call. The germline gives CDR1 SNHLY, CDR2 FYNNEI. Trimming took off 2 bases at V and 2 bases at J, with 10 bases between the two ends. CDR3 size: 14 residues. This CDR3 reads CASSESRIPYEQYF. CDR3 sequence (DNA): TGTGCCAGCAGTGAATCCAGAATCCCCTACGAGCAGTACTTC.

Written as DNA, the CDR3 is TGTGCCAGCAGTTTAGGAGGGGCCCTTTACAATGAGCAGTTCTTC. Its translation is CASSLGGALYNEQFF. The V gene is TRBV27, the J gene TRBJ2-1; a possible D gene is TRBD2 (6 bases). The V gene's germline CDR1 is MNHEY and CDR2 SMNVEV (reference sequence). The ends were cut back, 2 bases at V and 4 bases at J, with 12 bases in the middle. The CDR3 has 15 residues.

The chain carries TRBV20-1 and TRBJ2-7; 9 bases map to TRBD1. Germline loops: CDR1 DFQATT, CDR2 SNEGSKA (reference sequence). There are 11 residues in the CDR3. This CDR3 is CSASHRDRAGV. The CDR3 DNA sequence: TGCAGTGCCTCACACCGGGACAGGGCCGGGGTC.

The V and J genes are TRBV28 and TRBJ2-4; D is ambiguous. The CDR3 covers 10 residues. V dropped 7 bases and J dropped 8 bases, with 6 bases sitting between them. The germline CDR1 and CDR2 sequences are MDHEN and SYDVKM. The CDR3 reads CASKSDIQYF. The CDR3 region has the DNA TGTGCCAGCAAATCGGACATTCAGTACTTC.

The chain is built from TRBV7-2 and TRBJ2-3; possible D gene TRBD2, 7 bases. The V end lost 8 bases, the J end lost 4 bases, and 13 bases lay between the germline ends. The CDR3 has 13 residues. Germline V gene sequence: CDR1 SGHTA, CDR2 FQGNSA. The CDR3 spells CASGGAYADTQYF. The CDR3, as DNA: TGTGCCAGCGGGGGGGCGTACGCAGATACGCAGTATTTT.

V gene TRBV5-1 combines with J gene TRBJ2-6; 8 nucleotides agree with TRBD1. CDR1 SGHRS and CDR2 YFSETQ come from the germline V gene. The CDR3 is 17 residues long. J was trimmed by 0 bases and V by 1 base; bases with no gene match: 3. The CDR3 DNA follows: TGCGCCAGCAGCTTGCGACAGGGGAACTCTGGGGCCAACGTCCTGACTTTC. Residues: CASSLRQGNSGANVLTF.

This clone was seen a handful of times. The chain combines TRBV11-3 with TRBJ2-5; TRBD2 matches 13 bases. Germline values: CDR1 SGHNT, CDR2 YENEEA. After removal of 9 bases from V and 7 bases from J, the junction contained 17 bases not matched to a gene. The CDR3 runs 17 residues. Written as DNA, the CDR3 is TGTGCCAGAGAAACGACTAGACTAGCGGGAGGCCCGGGGACCCAGTACTTC. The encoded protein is CARETTRLAGGPGTQYF.

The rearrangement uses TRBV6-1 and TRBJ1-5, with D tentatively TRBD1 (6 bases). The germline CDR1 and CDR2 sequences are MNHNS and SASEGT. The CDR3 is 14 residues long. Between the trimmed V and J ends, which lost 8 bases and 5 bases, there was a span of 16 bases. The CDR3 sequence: CASAPQGHDQPQHF. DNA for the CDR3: TGTGCCAGCGCCCCGCAGGGACACGATCAGCCCCAGCATTTT.

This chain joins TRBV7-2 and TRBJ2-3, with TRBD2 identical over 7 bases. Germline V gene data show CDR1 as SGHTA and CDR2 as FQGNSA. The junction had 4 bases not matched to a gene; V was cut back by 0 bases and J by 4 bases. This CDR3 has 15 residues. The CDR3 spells CASSLAGGPSDTQYF. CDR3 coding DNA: TGTGCCAGCAGCTTAGCGGGAGGGCCATCAGATACGCAGTATTTT.

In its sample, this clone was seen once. The CDR3 nucleotides read TGTGCCAGCAGTGATCCCTCCGGGAGTGGAGATACGCAGTATTTT. Translation: CASSDPSGSGDTQYF. The genes are TRBV25-1 and TRBJ2-3, with D possibly matching TRBD2 (6 bases). The CDR3 runs 15 residues. The V gene's germline CDR1 is MGHDK and CDR2 SYGVNS. Trimming cost V 3 bases and J 5 bases, with 15 bases left between them.

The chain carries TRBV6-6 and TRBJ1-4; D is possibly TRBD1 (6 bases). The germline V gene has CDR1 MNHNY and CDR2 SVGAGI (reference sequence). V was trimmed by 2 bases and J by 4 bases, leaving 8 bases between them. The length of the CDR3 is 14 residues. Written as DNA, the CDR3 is TGTGCCAGCAGTTACGGCAGGGGTAATGAAAAACTGTTTTTT. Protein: CASSYGRGNEKLFF.

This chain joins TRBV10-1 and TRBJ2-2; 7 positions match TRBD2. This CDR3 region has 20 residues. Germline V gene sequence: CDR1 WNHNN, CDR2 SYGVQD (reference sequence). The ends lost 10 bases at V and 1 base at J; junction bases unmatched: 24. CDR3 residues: CANLKLLGLSGPMNTGELFF. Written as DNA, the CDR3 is TGCGCCAACCTAAAACTCTTGGGACTAAGCGGGCCCATGAACACCGGGGAGCTGTTTTTT.

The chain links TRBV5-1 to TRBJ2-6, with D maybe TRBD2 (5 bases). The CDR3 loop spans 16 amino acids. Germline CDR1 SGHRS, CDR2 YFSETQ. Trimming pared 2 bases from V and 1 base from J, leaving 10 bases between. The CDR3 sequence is CASSLSGISGANVLTF. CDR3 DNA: TGCGCCAGCAGCTTATCGGGAATATCTGGGGCCAACGTCCTGACTTTC. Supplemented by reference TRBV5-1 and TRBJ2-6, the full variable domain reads KAGVTQTPRYLIKTRGQQVTLSCSPISGHRSVSWYQQTPGQGLQFLFEYFSETQRNKGNFPGRFSGRQFSNSRSEMNVSTLELGDSALYLCASSLSGISGANVLTFGAGSRLTVL.

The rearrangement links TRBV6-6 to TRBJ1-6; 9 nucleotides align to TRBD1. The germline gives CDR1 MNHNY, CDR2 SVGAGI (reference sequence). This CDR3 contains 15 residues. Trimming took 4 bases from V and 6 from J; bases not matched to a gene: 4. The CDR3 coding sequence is TGTGCCAGCAGTTCGCCGGGACAGGGTAATTCACCCCTCCACTTT. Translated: CASSSPGQGNSPLHF.

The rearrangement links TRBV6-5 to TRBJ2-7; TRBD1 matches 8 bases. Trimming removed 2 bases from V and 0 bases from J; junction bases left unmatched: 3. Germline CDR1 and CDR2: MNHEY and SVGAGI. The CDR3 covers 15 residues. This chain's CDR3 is CASSYRDRYSYEQYF. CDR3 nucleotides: TGTGCCAGCAGTTACCGGGACAGGTACTCCTACGAGCAGTACTTC.

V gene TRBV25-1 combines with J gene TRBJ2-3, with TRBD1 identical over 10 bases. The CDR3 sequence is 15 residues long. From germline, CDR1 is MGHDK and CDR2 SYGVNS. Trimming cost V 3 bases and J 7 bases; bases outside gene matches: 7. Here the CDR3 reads CASSEGQGTFHTQYF. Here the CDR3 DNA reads TGTGCCAGCAGTGAGGGACAGGGGACCTTTCATACGCAGTATTTT.

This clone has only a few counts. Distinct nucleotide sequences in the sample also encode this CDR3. This CDR3 is CASSPTTGGETQYF. CDR3 DNA sequence: TGTGCCAGCAGCCCTACTACGGGGGGAGAGACCCAGTACTTC. V gene TRBV9 combines with J gene TRBJ2-5; 7 bases fit TRBD2. Germline V gene sequence: CDR1 SGDLS, CDR2 YYNGEE. With 4 bases clipped from V and 4 bases from J, the junction kept 7 bases outside the gene matches. The CDR3 has 14 residues.

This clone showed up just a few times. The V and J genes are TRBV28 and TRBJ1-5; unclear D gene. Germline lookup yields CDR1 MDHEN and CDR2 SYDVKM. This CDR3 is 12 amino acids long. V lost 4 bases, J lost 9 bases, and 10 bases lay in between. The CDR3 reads CASSSNLPPQHF. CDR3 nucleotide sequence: TGTGCCAGCAGTTCCAACTTACCGCCCCAGCATTTT.

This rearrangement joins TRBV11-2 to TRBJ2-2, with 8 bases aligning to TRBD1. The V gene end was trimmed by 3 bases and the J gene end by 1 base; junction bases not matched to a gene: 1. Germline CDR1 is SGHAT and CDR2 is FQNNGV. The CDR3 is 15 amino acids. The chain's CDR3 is CASSLGTGNTGELFF. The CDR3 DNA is TGTGCCAGCAGCTTGGGGACAGGGAACACCGGGGAGCTGTTTTTT.

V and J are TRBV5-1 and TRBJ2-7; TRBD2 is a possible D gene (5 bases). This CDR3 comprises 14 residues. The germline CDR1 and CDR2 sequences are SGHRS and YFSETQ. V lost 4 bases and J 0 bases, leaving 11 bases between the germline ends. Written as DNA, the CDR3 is TGCGCCAGCAGCCCGAGCGGCAGCTCCTACGAGCAGTACTTC. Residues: CASSPSGSSYEQYF.